Below are 15 T cell receptor beta chains sequenced from a single sample in a study of response to subunit inactivated influenza vaccine. TCRdb reprocessed the RT-PCR reads with MiXCR, giving one entry per CDR3 protein. The data contain a few hundred thousand distinct CDR3 sequences, roughly 15% of them singletons. Sequenced material: PBMCs from blood, taken 12 days after vaccination. These receptors were obtained from a man in his forties or fifties who received an inactivated influenza vaccine.

The gene calls are TRBV15 and TRBJ2-2; 10 nucleotides align to TRBD2. The V segment lost 5 bases and the J segment 3 bases; nucleotides outside the gene matches: 6. CDR1 is LNHNV, CDR2 YYDKDF, per germline (reference sequence). The CDR3 contains 16 residues. CDR3 DNA: TGTGCCACCAGCCCCCGACTAGCGGGTTACACCGGGGAGCTGTTTTTT. It yields the protein CATSPRLAGYTGELFF.

The rearrangement links TRBV11-2 to TRBJ2-1; 13 bases are a match to TRBD2. V was pared by 5 bases and J by 7 bases, with 8 bases of the junction left unmatched. Looked up from germline, CDR1 is SGHAT and CDR2 is FQNNGV. The CDR3 loop spans 16 amino acids. The CDR3 here is CASSMRLAGGVNEQFF. CDR3 DNA sequence: TGTGCCAGCAGCATGCGACTAGCGGGGGGCGTTAATGAGCAGTTCTTC.

This clonotype was seen ten or more times. The chain employs TRBV5-1 and TRBJ2-3; D unresolved. The CDR3 covers 12 residues. Looked up from germline, CDR1 is SGHRS and CDR2 is YFSETQ. Trimming removed 4 bases from V and 2 bases from J, with 5 bases in between. This chain's CDR3 is CASSHNTDTQYF. The CDR3 nucleotides are TGCGCCAGCAGCCATAACACAGATACGCAGTATTTT.

This clonotype turned up a few times. The rearrangement joins TRBV29-1 to TRBJ2-5; no definite D call. In germline, CDR1 is SQVTM, CDR2 ANQGSEA. CDR3 length: 11 amino acids. V was clipped by 7 bases and J by 2 bases, with 8 bases between them. The CDR3 nucleotides read TGCAGCGCCAAAAATCAAGAGACCCAGTACTTC. Translation gives CSAKNQETQYF. Using reference TRBV29-1 and TRBJ2-5 for the parts outside the CDR3, the full variable domain is SAVISQKPSRDICQRGTSLTIQCQVDSQVTMMFWYRQQPGQSLTLIATANQGSEATYESGFVIDKFPISRPNLTFSTLTVSNMSPEDSSIYLCSAKNQETQYFGPGTRLLVL.

This clonotype appeared a few times. The J gene is TRBJ1-4, the V gene TRBV4-3; D may be TRBD1 (5 bases). The CDR3 has 15 amino acids. The germline CDR1 and CDR2 sequences are LGHNA and YSLEER. Trimming pared 3 bases from V and 0 bases from J, leaving 8 bases between. The CDR3 sequence: CASSQDISTNEKLFF. The CDR3 DNA is TGCGCCAGCAGCCAGGACATTTCAACTAATGAAAAACTGTTTTTT.

In this sample, this clonotype turned up many times. The chain's CDR3 is CASSSGDTSNQPQHF. The CDR3 DNA sequence: TGTGCCAGCAGCTCGGGGGACACCAGCAATCAGCCCCAGCATTTT. The V call is TRBV5-6, the J call TRBJ1-5; D is perhaps TRBD1 (6 bases). V dropped 3 bases and J dropped 1 base, with 11 bases sitting between them. The CDR3 is made up of 15 amino acids. CDR1 is SGHDT, CDR2 YYEEEE, per germline.

Only a few counts were recorded for this clonotype. CDR3 in DNA: TGCAGCGTTGATGGCGCAGGGGGAGTTATCACAGATACGCAGTATTTT. It yields the protein CSVDGAGGVITDTQYF. The rearrangement uses TRBV29-1 and TRBJ2-3; 7 bases align to TRBD1. The CDR3 covers 16 residues. V lost 3 bases, J lost 2 bases, and 11 bases stayed unmatched. Germline assignment: CDR1 SQVTM and CDR2 ANQGSEA.

The chain has TRBV10-3 and TRBJ1-1; tentatively, D is TRBD1 (5 bases). The CDR3 covers 14 residues. Germline V gene data show CDR1 as ENHRY and CDR2 as SYGVKD. V gave up 9 bases and J gave up 0 bases, with 14 bases separating them. The CDR3 loop reads CAITDNLMNTEAFF. CDR3 in DNA: TGTGCCATTACGGACAATCTTATGAACACTGAAGCTTTCTTT.

The chain joins TRBV7-9 to TRBJ2-6, with D unclear. CDR1 and CDR2 (germline): SEHNR, FQNEAQ (reference sequence). The CDR3 is made up of 15 amino acids. V dropped 0 bases and J dropped 1 base, with 4 bases sitting between them. The CDR3 loop reads CASSLAASGANVLTF. The CDR3 coding sequence is TGTGCCAGCAGCTTAGCGGCATCTGGGGCCAACGTCCTGACTTTC.

The chain uses TRBV28 and TRBJ2-1, with a weak D call TRBD2 (6 bases). Germline CDR1 MDHEN, CDR2 SYDVKM. The CDR3 covers 17 residues. Trimming took off 3 bases at V and 0 bases at J, with 15 bases between the two ends. The CDR3: CASSFLGLRSSYNEQFF. CDR3 bases: TGTGCCAGCAGTTTCTTGGGACTGCGGAGCTCCTACAATGAGCAGTTCTTC.

The chain couples TRBV27 to TRBJ1-2; 11 bases are a match to TRBD1. V trimming: 8 bases; J trimming: 4 bases; junction bases outside the gene matches: 6. This CDR3 region has 14 residues. Germline V gene lookup returns CDR1 MNHEY and CDR2 SMNVEV (reference sequence). The CDR3 reads CASSGTGGIYGYTF. The CDR3 DNA sequence: TGTGCCAGCTCGGGGACAGGGGGAATCTATGGCTACACCTTC.

The chain couples TRBV6-2 or TRBV6-3 to TRBJ1-6, with D perhaps matching TRBD1 (5 bases). Germline V lookup: CDR1 MNHEY, CDR2 SVGEGT. The length of the CDR3 is 15 residues. The V end lost 6 bases, the J end lost 9 bases, and 18 bases lay between the germline ends. CDR3 residues: CASSTSQGMASPLHF. CDR3 sequence (DNA): TGTGCCAGCAGCACCAGCCAGGGAATGGCTTCACCCCTCCACTTT.

V gene TRBV20-1 combines with J gene TRBJ2-1; D remains ambiguous. Germline V gene data show CDR1 as DFQATT and CDR2 as SNEGSKA (reference sequence). The CDR3 sequence is 12 residues long. V was trimmed by 3 bases and J by 3 bases, leaving 6 bases between them. CDR3 DNA: TGCAGTGCTAGCAGTGGCTACAATGAGCAGTTCTTC. It encodes CSASSGYNEQFF.

This clonotype appeared many times. The chain couples TRBV20-1 to TRBJ2-1; D tentatively reads TRBD1 or TRBD2 (5 bases each). From germline, CDR1 is DFQATT and CDR2 SNEGSKA (reference sequence). V lost 3 bases and J 0 bases, leaving 15 bases between the germline ends. This CDR3 has 16 residues. CDR3 nucleotide sequence: TGCAGTGCTAGTCCCCCAGGGACGAGCTCCTACAATGAGCAGTTCTTC. Translated, it gives CSASPPGTSSYNEQFF.

The sample holds a few counts of this clonotype. V usage is TRBV12-3 or TRBV12-4 and J usage is TRBJ2-1; D unclear. V was pared by 7 bases and J by 6 bases, with 7 bases between. The CDR3 is 11 residues long. The CDR3 nucleotides are TGTGCCAGCAAATCTGGCAATGAGCAGTTCTTC. This translates into CASKSGNEQFF.